The rows below give T cell receptor beta chains drawn from one sample of a study of blood T cell repertoires in COVID-19. Sequencing was performed with immunoSEQ multiplex PCR; in TCRdb, only in-frame clones are kept and a portion is missing. The table includes 200,000 or so clones, about nine tenths detected once. Sequenced sample: PBMCs or T cells enriched from blood (not recorded which). These receptor sequences come from a woman aged 40-49 years with acute COVID-19. The CDR3 runs from the conserved cysteine through the conserved F or W. A D gene is named only where the DNA matches it firmly. The size of a clone is reported for some rows only, either as once, few or many, or as a class for expanded clones.

j_gene | d_gene | v_gene | abundance | CDR3nt | CDR3aa
TRBJ1-6 | NA | TRBV7-3 | NA | TGTGCCAGCAGCCAGGGTTCCTATAATTCACCCCTCCACTTT | CASSQGSYNSPLHF
TRBJ1-1 | TRBD1 | TRBV7-9 | NA | TGTGCCAGCAGCCCCCGTCCGGACAGGGCTACTGAAGCTTTCTTT | CASSPRPDRATEAFF
TRBJ1-1 | NA | TRBV19 | NA | TGTGCCAGTATAGGGAGGGGGGCGCGAGGTAGGGCTGAAGCTTTCTTT | CASIGRGARGRAEAFF
TRBJ1-1 | NA | TRBV7-8 | few | TGTGCCAGCAGCTTAGGACAGAGGACTGAAGCTTTCTTT | CASSLGQRTEAFF
TRBJ2-3 | NA | TRBV27 | NA | TGTGCCAGCAGTTCGTTCAGGGGATTCACAGATACGCAGTATTTT | CASSSFRGFTDTQYF
TRBJ1-2 | NA | TRBV30 | NA | TGTGCCTGGATGGGCAGCCAGTATGGCTACACCTTC | CAWMGSQYGYTF
TRBJ1-2 | NA | TRBV27 | once | TGTGCCAGCAGTTTGGCGCGGAACTATGGCTACACCTTC | CASSLARNYGYTF
TRBJ2-3 | TRBD2 | TRBV29-1 | NA | TGCAGCGTTGAAGTCCTAGCGGAGAGCACAGATACGCAGTATTTT | CSVEVLAESTDTQYF
TRBJ2-3 | NA | TRBV5-1 | NA | TGCGCCAGCAGCGCCGATGGCCACACAGATACGCAGTATTTT | CASSADGHTDTQYF
TRBJ2-1 | TRBD1 | TRBV2 | NA | TGTGCCAGCAGCGCCTACAGGGGACCAAGCAATGAGCAGTTCTTC | CASSAYRGPSNEQFF
TRBJ1-1 | NA | TRBV7-6 | NA | TGTGCCAGCAGCCTGACAGTCCTCACTGAAGCTTTCTTT | CASSLTVLTEAFF
TRBJ2-3 | TRBD2 | TRBV19 | NA | TGTGCCAGTAGTAGGGCTCTCAGCGGGGGGGGCGATACGCAGTATTTT | CASSRALSGGGDTQYF
TRBJ1-2 | NA | TRBV29-1 | NA | TGCAGCGCAGGAGGAACAAACTATGGCTACACCTTC | CSAGGTNYGYTF
TRBJ1-4 | NA | TRBV6-5 | NA | TGTGCCATCGCAGGTTTAACTAATGAAAAACTGTTTTTT | CAIAGLTNEKLFF
TRBJ1-6 | NA | TRBV30 | few | TGTGCCTCGTTAACGCGTACGGATTCACCCCTCCACTTT | CASLTRTDSPLHF
TRBJ2-5 | TRBD1 | TRBV25-1 | few | TGTGCCAGCAGTGATCAAAAGGGGGACAGGGAGGAGACCCAGTACTTC | CASSDQKGDREETQYF
TRBJ1-2 | TRBD1 | TRBV29-1 | few | TGCAGCGTGAGACAGGGGGCTTCCTATGGCTACACCTTC | CSVRQGASYGYTF
TRBJ1-6 | TRBD1 | TRBV10-3 | NA | TGTGCCATCAGTGACGCGGGACAGGGAGCTAATAATTCACCCCTCCACTTT | CAISDAGQGANNSPLHF
TRBJ2-1 | TRBD1 | TRBV19 | NA | TGTGCCAGTAGTCACCGGGGACAGCACTCCTACAATGAGCAGTTCTTC | CASSHRGQHSYNEQFF
TRBJ2-1 | NA | TRBV2 | NA | TGTGCCAGCAGTGAATTTTCTCCGGTACTCGACAATGAGCAGTTCTTC | CASSEFSPVLDNEQFF
TRBJ1-1 | NA | TRBV4-2 | NA | TGTGCCAGCAGCCAAGAGGAGGCCAACACTGAAGCTTTCTTT | CASSQEEANTEAFF
TRBJ2-6 | NA | TRBV2 | NA | TGTGCCAGCAGTGTAGTTGCTGGGGCCAACGTCCTGACTTTC | CASSVVAGANVLTF
TRBJ2-5 | NA | TRBV3-1/TRBV3-2 | NA | TGTGCCAGCAGCCTACTCGGGACCCAGTACTTC | CASSLLGTQYF
TRBJ1-2 | NA | TRBV10-2 | few | TGCGCCAGCAGTGAGTGGACAGCTTATGGCTACACCTTC | CASSEWTAYGYTF
TRBJ2-7 | TRBD1 | TRBV6-5 | NA | TGTGCCAGCAGCGACACCCGCGGGACAGGGTACTTC | CASSDTRGTGYF
TRBJ1-2 | NA | TRBV5-4 | NA | TGTGCCAGCAGCCTTACCTTGCGACAGAACTATGGCTACACCTTC | CASSLTLRQNYGYTF
TRBJ1-2 | NA | TRBV5-8 | NA | TGTGCCAGCGAGCTTTTTCACTATGGCTACACCTTC | CASELFHYGYTF
TRBJ2-2 | TRBD1 | TRBV7-9 | NA | TGTGCCAGCAGCTTAGCACAGGGGGCTAACACCGGGGAGCTGTTTTTT | CASSLAQGANTGELFF
TRBJ2-6 | NA | TRBV18 | NA | TGTGCCAGCTCATCCCTTTCGAGCCTCTCTGGGGCCAACGTCCTGACTTTC | CASSSLSSLSGANVLTF
TRBJ1-3 | NA | TRBV7-2 | NA | TGTGCCAGCAGATCAGGGAGGGGGGAGAACACCATATATTTT | CASRSGRGENTIYF